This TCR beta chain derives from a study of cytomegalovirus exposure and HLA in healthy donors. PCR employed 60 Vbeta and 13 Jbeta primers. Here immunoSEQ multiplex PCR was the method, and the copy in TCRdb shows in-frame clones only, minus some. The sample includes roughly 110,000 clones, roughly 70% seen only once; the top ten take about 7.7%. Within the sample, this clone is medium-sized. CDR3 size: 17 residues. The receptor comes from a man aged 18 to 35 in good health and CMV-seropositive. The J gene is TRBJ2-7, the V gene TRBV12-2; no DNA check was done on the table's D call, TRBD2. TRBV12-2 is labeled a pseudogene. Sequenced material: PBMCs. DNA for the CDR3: TGTGCAAGTCGCTTAGGGACTAGCGGGGGCTCGACCTACGAGCAGTACGTC. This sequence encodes CASRLGTSGGSTYEQYV.